This entry lists 2 T cell receptor beta chains sequenced from one sample in a study of OX40 agonist ivuxolimab in advanced cancers. TCRdb's table, derived via immunoSEQ multiplex PCR, lists solely in-frame clones and lacks some. Altogether around 20,000 clones are present, about 80% being singletons, with the ten largest covering approximately 47%. This specimen was CD4+ or CD8+ T cells sorted from blood, taken in a trial of the OX40 agonist ivuxolimab. Receptors originate from an adult with an advanced solid tumor such as melanoma, head and neck, liver or kidney cancer.

The chain couples TRBV11-2 to TRBJ1-2; the D gene is possibly TRBD1 (6 bases). This CDR3 has 12 residues. V was shortened by 7 bases and J by 2 bases, with 8 bases between the two germline ends. The germline gives CDR1 SGHAT, CDR2 FQNNGV. The CDR3 loop is CASTQGNYGYTF. CDR3 DNA: TGTGCCAGCACCCAGGGGAACTATGGCTACACCTTC.

This rearrangement joins TRBV2 to TRBJ2-1; D uncertain. The germline V gene encodes CDR1 SNHLY and CDR2 FYNNEI. There are 11 residues in the CDR3. V lost 6 bases to trimming and J lost 6 bases, with 6 bases between them. DNA for the CDR3: TGTGCCAGCAGCGCATCCAATGAGCAGTTCTTC. This codes for CASSASNEQFF.